This T cell receptor beta chain was retrieved from a study of post-analysis software for immune sequencing data. The CDR3 is 15 residues long. TCR beta cDNA libraries included unique molecular identifiers. Some 450,000 cDNA molecules were recovered from an input of 1 to 10 million T cells. TCRdb recomputed calls from the PCR reads with MiXCR, one row per CDR3 protein. The profile covers about 540,000 distinct CDR3 sequences, with roughly 34% appearing a single time and about 5.6% taken by the ten largest. As regards this clonotype: Its antigen remains unidentified. The junction differs from germline at one of its ends, possibly a read error.

Findings of the study overall: In patients, five or six TRBV segments were more frequent than in controls, with TRBV5-6, TRBV5-1 and TRBV20-1 among them. Diversity measured as normalized Chao1 was significantly lower in multiple sclerosis patients than in controls.

This sequence originates from a girl aged 2 to 17 with multiple sclerosis. The sample consisted of blood. This chain connects TRBV12-3 or TRBV12-4 to TRBJ1-6, with D unresolved. The CDR3 spells CANSLAGPGNSPLHF. CDR3 bases: TGTGCCAACAGTTTAGCAGGCCCGGGAAATTCACCCCTCCACTTT.